One sample yielded the 17 T cell receptor beta chains listed below, sequenced in a study of cytomegalovirus exposure and HLA in healthy donors. The PCR had 60 Vbeta and 13 Jbeta primers. TCRdb's table, derived via immunoSEQ multiplex PCR, lists solely in-frame clones and lacks some. In the table there are some 130,000 clones, around 77% of which are singletons. Sequenced material: PBMCs. These TCRs come from a man aged 30-40 years in good health and CMV-seronegative.

For the CDR3, the DNA is TGTGCCAGCAGGGGGGGTCTCTACGAGCAGTACTTC. Translated: CASRGGLYEQYF. The chain couples TRBV2 to TRBJ2-7, with TRBD2 as a possible D gene (6 bases). Germline-derived CDR1 and CDR2 are SNHLY and FYNNEI. This CDR3 has 12 amino acids. V gave up 6 bases and J gave up 3 bases, with 9 bases separating them.

The chain is built from TRBV11-2 and TRBJ2-7, with D maybe TRBD2 (5 bases). V lost 2 bases and J 7 bases, leaving 9 bases between the germline ends. The CDR3 has 12 amino acids. Germline-derived CDR1 and CDR2 are SGHAT and FQNNGV. The CDR3 region has the DNA TGTGCCAGCAGCTTATCGCGGGTAGAGCAGTACTTC. This encodes CASSLSRVEQYF.

The chain employs TRBV7-6 and TRBJ1-1, with D maybe TRBD1 (5 bases). This CDR3 is built from 15 residues. Trimming pared 2 bases from V and 4 bases from J, leaving 14 bases between. CDR1 SGHVS and CDR2 FNYEAQ come from the germline V gene. The CDR3 sequence is CASSLFEGDATEAFF. CDR3 in DNA: TGTGCCAGCAGCTTATTTGAAGGGGATGCCACTGAAGCTTTCTTT. The variable domain in full, with the rest retrieved from reference TRBV7-6 and TRBJ1-1, is GAGVSQSPRYKVTKRGQDVALRCDPISGHVSLYWYRQALGQGPEFLTYFNYEAQQDKSGLPNDRFSAERPEGSISTLTIQRTEQRDSAMYRCASSLFEGDATEAFFGQGTRLTVV.

V usage is TRBV4-2 and J usage is TRBJ2-3, with TRBD2 as a possible D gene (6 bases). Germline V gives CDR1 LGHNA, CDR2 YNFKEQ. Trimming pared 1 base from V and 8 bases from J, leaving 22 bases between. The CDR3 extends over 17 amino acids. In DNA form, the CDR3 reads TGTGCCAGCAGCCAAGGGGCCCTGACTATATTCGGGGGTACGCAGTATTTT. Protein sequence: CASSQGALTIFGGTQYF.

This clone showed up just once. The J gene is TRBJ2-3, the V gene TRBV2; TRBD2 matches 9 bases. CDR3 length: 16 residues. CDR1 and CDR2 (germline): SNHLY, FYNNEI. The V and J ends lost 5 bases and 0 bases, in that order; junction bases with no gene match: 6. CDR3 in amino acids: CASSQGLAGSTDTQYF. CDR3 DNA: TGTGCCAGCAGTCAAGGGCTAGCGGGGAGCACAGATACGCAGTATTTT.

This rearrangement joins TRBV25-1 to TRBJ1-1; 12 nucleotides match TRBD1. The length of the CDR3 is 12 residues. The trim removed 6 bases at V and 10 bases at J, leaving 3 bases unmatched. CDR1 is MGHDK and CDR2 is SYGVNS in the germline V gene. The CDR3 here is CASRGTGGAAFF. CDR3 DNA sequence: TGTGCCAGCAGGGGGACAGGGGGCGCAGCTTTCTTT.

The chain links TRBV12-2 to TRBJ2-3; TRBD2 is taken as the D call from the table, unchecked against the DNA. TRBV12-2 is listed as a pseudogene. The CDR3 loop spans 17 amino acids. CDR3 in DNA: TGTGCAAGTCGCCCCTGGACTAGCGGGATGAGTACAGATACGCAGTATTTT. Translating it yields CASRPWTSGMSTDTQYF.

This clone was counted a few times. This rearrangement joins TRBV7-3 to TRBJ2-3; the match to TRBD1 covers 7 bases. Germline V gives CDR1 SGHTA, CDR2 FQGTGA. The CDR3 extends over 17 amino acids. V was pared by 6 bases and J by 1 base, with 13 bases of the junction left unmatched. For the CDR3, the DNA is TGTGCCAGCAGTCCGCCGGGACAGCCCTTTGGCACAGATACGCAGTATTTT. Its translation: CASSPPGQPFGTDTQYF.

The chain links TRBV7-9 to TRBJ1-1; TRBD1 might be the D (5 bases). The germline gives CDR1 SEHNR, CDR2 FQNEAQ (reference sequence). This CDR3 is built from 13 residues. The V end was cut by 1 base, the J end by 6 bases, with 9 bases between. CDR3 sequence: CASSLVSGAEAFF. For the CDR3, the DNA is TGTGCCAGCAGCTTAGTATCGGGGGCTGAAGCTTTCTTT.

Note on this clone: One junction end disagrees with the germline gene, perhaps due to a read error. This chain links TRBV7-7 with TRBJ2-2; 7 nucleotides align to TRBD1. The CDR3 consists of 15 residues. Germline CDR1 reads SSHAT; CDR2 reads FNYEAQ (reference sequence). The DNA of the CDR3 is TGTGCTAGCAGCTTATATCCAGGGGGCACCGGGGAGCTGTTTTTT. It yields the protein CASSLYPGGTGELFF.

V usage is TRBV6-1 and J usage is TRBJ1-5, with D maybe TRBD1 (5 bases). The CDR3 extends over 15 amino acids. Germline lookup yields CDR1 MNHNS and CDR2 SASEGT. V dropped 7 bases and J dropped 1 base, with 14 bases sitting between them. Here the CDR3 reads CASTGTGGSNQPQHF. The CDR3 DNA reads as TGTGCCAGCACCGGGACCGGGGGAAGCAATCAGCCCCAGCATTTT.

The chain links TRBV10-2 to TRBJ2-3; TRBD2 agrees at 12 bases. The germline CDR1 and CDR2 sequences are WSHSY and SAAADI. J gave up 5 bases and V 8 bases, and 5 bases lay outside the gene matches. The CDR3 covers 14 residues. The CDR3 coding sequence is TGCGCCAGCTGGACTAGCGGGGAGGGAGATACGCAGTATTTT. This encodes CASWTSGEGDTQYF.

This clone showed up just once. The chain joins TRBV27 to TRBJ2-7; the D gene is possibly TRBD2 (6 bases). This CDR3 has 14 amino acids. Trimming took off 3 bases at V and 1 base at J, with 10 bases between the two ends. Looked up from germline, CDR1 is MNHEY and CDR2 is SMNVEV (reference sequence). CDR3 nucleotide sequence: TGTGCCAGCAGTTTTTATGGAGGGTCCTACGAGCAGTACTTC. It specifies CASSFYGGSYEQYF.

DNA of the CDR3: TGTGCCAGCGTAACCAAGGGACAGGGGGACACTGAAGCTTTCTTT. This encodes CASVTKGQGDTEAFF. This chain connects TRBV6-8 to TRBJ1-1; 11 bases are shared with TRBD1. Losses at the gene ends were 8 bases for V and 3 bases for J; bases not matched to a gene: 8. The CDR3 is made up of 15 amino acids. CDR1 MNHGY and CDR2 SAAAGT come from the germline V gene.

This clone was seen just once. The chain joins TRBV6-6 to TRBJ1-2; maybe TRBD1 (5 bases). Trimming took 10 bases from V and 3 from J, leaving 9 bases between them. This CDR3 spans 11 amino acids. Germline CDR1 and CDR2: MNHNY and SVGAGI (reference sequence). The CDR3: CATQVDYGYTF. The CDR3 nucleotides read TGTGCCACACAGGTGGACTATGGCTACACCTTC.

This clone was seen a handful of times. CDR3: CVGSAAYEQYF. Written as DNA, the CDR3 is TGTGTAGGTAGCGCCGCCTACGAGCAGTACTTC. This chain joins TRBV30 and TRBJ2-7, with a weak D call TRBD2 (5 bases). The CDR3 has 11 amino acids. Looked up from germline, CDR1 is GTSNPN and CDR2 is SVGIG (reference sequence). The full variable domain, in which reference TRBV30 and TRBJ2-7 provide the parts outside the CDR3, is SQTIHQWPATLVQPVGSPLSLECTVEGTSNPNLYWYRQAAGRGLQLLFYSVGIGQISSEVPQNLSASRPQDRQFILSSKKLLLSDSGFYLCVGSAAYEQYFGPGTRLTVT.

The gene calls are TRBV5-1 and TRBJ2-5; TRBD2 aligns across 11 bases. Germline V CDR1 and CDR2: SGHRS, YFSETQ. The V gene end was trimmed by 2 bases and the J gene end by 3 bases; junction bases not matched to a gene: 6. The CDR3 has 16 amino acids. The CDR3 here is CASSLRLAGREETQYF. In DNA form, the CDR3 reads TGCGCCAGCAGCTTAAGACTAGCGGGAAGGGAAGAGACCCAGTACTTC.